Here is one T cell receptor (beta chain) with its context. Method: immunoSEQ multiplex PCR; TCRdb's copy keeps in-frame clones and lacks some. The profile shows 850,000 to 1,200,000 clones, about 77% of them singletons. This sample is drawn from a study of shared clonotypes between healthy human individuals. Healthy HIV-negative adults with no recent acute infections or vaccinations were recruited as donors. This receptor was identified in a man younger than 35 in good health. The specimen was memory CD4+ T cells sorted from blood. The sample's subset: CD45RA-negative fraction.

CDR3 DNA sequence: TGTGCCAGTAGGACGCAGGGCTATGCAACTAATGAAAAACTGTTTTTT. Encoded protein: CASRTQGYATNEKLFF. The rearrangement joins TRBV19 to TRBJ1-4; tentatively, D is TRBD1 (5 bases). V shed 6 bases and J shed 0 bases, with 14 bases lying between them. CDR1 is LNHDA, CDR2 SQIVND, per germline (reference sequence). This CDR3 region has 16 residues.